The source of this T cell receptor beta chain is a study of technical replicates of blood from several donors. Sequencing used immunoSEQ multiplex PCR; TCRdb keeps in-frame clones, though not all of them. The sample shows roughly 65,000 clones, around 90% of them seen only once. V lost 0 bases to trimming and J lost 1 base; unmatched junction nucleotides: 3. The CDR3 has 16 residues. The germline gives CDR1 MNHEY, CDR2 SMNVEV (reference sequence). The rearrangement links TRBV27 to TRBJ2-1, with 7 bases identical to TRBD2. Sequenced: PBMCs. This TCR derives from a human donor in good health. Some clones in this sample may be carry-over from other donors' samples. CDR3 in DNA: TGTGCCAGCAGTTTATCGGCGGGAGTATCCTACAATGAGCAGTTCTTC. This encodes CASSLSAGVSYNEQFF.